A selection of T cell receptor beta chains follows, all from one sample in a study of blood T cell repertoires in COVID-19. The repertoire was sequenced with immunoSEQ multiplex PCR; TCRdb's copy has only in-frame clones and lacks some. Altogether over 100,000 clones are present, about 70% being singletons, with the ten largest covering 1.9%. The sample was peripheral blood. Receptor source: a woman in her 70s with acute or convalescent COVID-19. Each CDR3 is given with its conserved first and last residue. A D gene is named only where the DNA matches it firmly. Expanded clones get a size class; other rows say once, few or many, or leave the size out.

size	V	D	J	length	CDR3	DNA
NA	TRBV27	NA	TRBJ2-1	13	CASSFDRYNEQFF	TGTGCCAGCAGTTTCGACAGATACAATGAGCAGTTCTTC
NA	TRBV27	TRBD2	TRBJ2-7	15	CASKSTSGGAGEQYF	TGTGCCAGCAAATCTACTAGCGGGGGGGCGGGCGAGCAGTACTTC
NA	TRBV30	NA	TRBJ2-7	12	CAWSRVDYEQYF	TGTGCCTGGTCCAGGGTCGACTACGAGCAGTACTTC
NA	TRBV11-2	TRBD2	TRBJ2-7	16	CASSLDWGGSTYEQYF	TGTGCCAGCAGCTTAGATTGGGGGGGAAGCACCTACGAGCAGTACTTC
few	TRBV6-5	NA	TRBJ1-3	15	CASSYSRRGGNTIYF	TGTGCCAGCAGTTACTCTCGTAGGGGTGGAAACACCATATATTTT
NA	TRBV29-1	NA	TRBJ2-3	13	CSVAAGRTDTQYF	TGCAGCGTTGCGGCGGGGAGGACAGATACGCAGTATTTT
NA	TRBV2	NA	TRBJ1-5	14	CASSDGGADQPQHF	TGTGCCAGCAGTGATGGGGGGGCCGATCAGCCCCAGCATTTT
NA	TRBV30	TRBD1	TRBJ1-5	15	CAWNTGTGSNQPQHF	TGTGCCTGGAATACCGGGACAGGGAGCAATCAGCCCCAGCATTTT
once	TRBV11-3	NA	TRBJ2-2	15	CASSQGGGNTGELFF	TGTGCCAGCAGCCAAGGGGGTGGTAACACCGGGGAGCTGTTTTTT
few	TRBV10-3	NA	TRBJ2-7	13	CAISDPRQAEQYF	TGTGCCATCAGTGACCCCAGACAGGCCGAGCAGTACTTC
NA	TRBV30	TRBD1	TRBJ1-4	13	CAWSGQNNEKLFF	TGTGCCTGGTCGGGACAGAATAATGAAAAACTGTTTTTT
NA	TRBV7-2	NA	TRBJ2-1	13	CASSKVRDNEQFF	TGTGCCAGCAGCAAAGTCAGGGACAATGAGCAGTTCTTC
NA	TRBV5-1	TRBD1	TRBJ1-1	15	CASSEPTGVNTEAFF	TGCGCCAGCAGCGAACCGACAGGGGTGAACACTGAAGCTTTCTTT
few	TRBV7-9	NA	TRBJ2-2	15	CASSPSTGRAGELFF	TGTGCCAGCAGCCCATCTACAGGGAGGGCGGGGGAGCTGTTTTTT
many	TRBV4-3	NA	TRBJ2-3	16	CASSQDRSTTTDTQYF	TGCGCCAGCAGCCAAGATCGTTCGACTACCACAGATACGCAGTATTTT
once	TRBV11-2	TRBD1	TRBJ2-7	16	CASSPVMWTGTYEQYF	TGTGCCAGCAGCCCTGTGATGTGGACAGGGACCTACGAGCAGTACTTC
NA	TRBV7-2	NA	TRBJ2-3	12	CASSRDFDTQYF	TGTGCCAGCAGCCGGGACTTTGATACGCAGTATTTT
NA	TRBV19	TRBD1	TRBJ1-2	12	CASRQGFVGYTF	TGTGCCAGTAGACAGGGGTTTGTCGGCTACACCTTC
once	TRBV10-1	NA	TRBJ2-3	13	CASSESQLATQYF	TGCGCCAGCAGTGAGTCGCAGTTAGCTACGCAGTATTTT
NA	TRBV18	NA	TRBJ2-3	17	CASSPLARGVGTDTQYF	TGTGCCAGCTCACCCCTTGCCCGCGGGGTAGGCACAGATACGCAGTATTTT
NA	TRBV30	TRBD1	TRBJ1-1	14	CAWSGTGGMAEAFF	TGTGCCTGGAGTGGAACAGGGGGCATGGCTGAAGCTTTCTTT
NA	TRBV4-1	TRBD1	TRBJ2-2	16	CASSQGQGANTGELFF	TGCGCCAGCAGCCAGGGACAGGGGGCGAACACCGGGGAGCTGTTTTTT
NA	TRBV27	TRBD1	TRBJ1-1	14	CASSPTGIHAEAFF	TGTGCCAGCAGTCCGACAGGGATCCACGCTGAAGCTTTCTTT
NA	TRBV11-2	TRBD1	TRBJ2-3	18	CASILEGAGYLSTDTQYF	TGTGCCAGCATATTAGAGGGGGCAGGCTACCTAAGCACAGATACGCAGTATTTT
few	TRBV7-8	TRBD1	TRBJ1-2	14	CASSIRSRDRGYTF	TGTGCCAGCAGCATAAGAAGCCGGGACAGGGGTTACACCTTC
NA	TRBV7-7	NA	TRBJ2-3	15	CASSLGREGTDTQYF	TGTGCCAGCAGCTTAGGACGCGAGGGCACAGATACGCAGTATTTT
once	TRBV29-1	NA	TRBJ2-1	14	CSVEGTISYNEQFF	TGCAGCGTTGAAGGGACTATCTCCTACAATGAGCAGTTCTTC
NA	TRBV30	TRBD1	TRBJ2-7	15	CAWRQGVGTGDEQYF	TGTGCCTGGAGACAAGGAGTTGGGACAGGGGACGAGCAGTACTTC
NA	TRBV5-1	NA	TRBJ1-1	14	CASRGTRLNTEAFF	TGCGCCAGCAGGGGCACTAGATTGAACACTGAAGCTTTCTTT
NA	TRBV19	NA	TRBJ1-1	14	CASRPLDRGTEAFF	TGTGCCAGTAGGCCCCTCGATCGGGGCACTGAAGCTTTCTTT
few	TRBV28	TRBD2	TRBJ2-1	17	CASSTPLSGSVYNEQFF	TGTGCCAGCAGTACCCCGTTAAGCGGGAGCGTCTACAATGAGCAGTTCTTC
NA	TRBV30	TRBD1	TRBJ1-6	13	CAWSVQGSSPLHF	TGTGCCTGGAGTGTACAGGGGAGTTCACCCCTCCACTTT
NA	TRBV6-2/TRBV6-3	NA	TRBJ2-7	16	CASSKEGGGLTYEQYF	TGTGCCAGCAGTAAGGAAGGAGGGGGCTTAACCTACGAGCAGTACTTC
NA	TRBV11-2	TRBD1	TRBJ1-4	15	CASSLLGQVGEKLFF	TGTGCCAGCAGCTTACTTGGACAGGTGGGGGAAAAACTGTTTTTT
NA	TRBV10-2	TRBD1	TRBJ2-2	15	CASNEGAANTGELFF	TGCGCCAGCAACGAGGGGGCAGCGAACACCGGGGAGCTGTTTTTT
NA	TRBV27	TRBD1	TRBJ1-1	12	CASSLNRGEAFF	TGTGCCAGCAGTTTAAACAGGGGGGAAGCTTTCTTT
NA	TRBV7-3	TRBD2	TRBJ2-1	15	CASSLLAGIHNEQFF	TGTGCCAGCAGCTTACTAGCGGGAATACATAATGAGCAGTTCTTC
NA	TRBV6-5	TRBD1	TRBJ1-2	14	CASSYSRTGPGYTF	TGTGCCAGCAGTTACTCTCGGACAGGGCCTGGCTACACCTTC
NA	TRBV28	TRBD1	TRBJ2-1	13	CATFGQDYNEQFF	TGTGCCACCTTTGGACAGGATTACAATGAGCAGTTCTTC
NA	TRBV19	NA	TRBJ1-1	15	CASSPGIGRITEAFF	TGTGCCAGTAGTCCGGGAATAGGGAGGATAACTGAAGCTTTCTTT
NA	TRBV7-8	TRBD1	TRBJ1-6	14	CASSPDRATSPLHF	TGTGCCAGCAGCCCGGACAGGGCAACTTCACCCCTCCACTTT
few	TRBV10-2	NA	TRBJ1-6	15	CASSEPARGKSPLHF	TGCGCCAGCAGTGAGCCCGCACGAGGCAAATCACCCCTCCACTTT
NA	TRBV5-8	TRBD1	TRBJ1-5	14	CASSPGQGNQPQHF	TGTGCCAGCAGCCCCGGACAGGGCAATCAGCCCCAGCATTTT
NA	TRBV25-1	TRBD2	TRBJ2-1	15	CASSEARTSGRGQFF	TGTGCCAGCAGTGAAGCTAGGACTAGCGGCCGGGGGCAGTTCTTC
NA	TRBV9	TRBD1	TRBJ1-6	16	CASSVGAGGENSPLHF	TGTGCCAGCAGCGTAGGGGCAGGGGGAGAGAATTCACCCCTCCACTTT
NA	TRBV5-1	TRBD1	TRBJ2-7	15	CASSPGGQGTYEQYF	TGCGCCAGCAGCCCGGGGGGACAGGGAACCTACGAGCAGTACTTC
NA	TRBV19	NA	TRBJ2-2	16	CASSIGGGRNTGELFF	TGTGCCAGTAGTATAGGTGGGGGCCGGAACACCGGGGAGCTGTTTTTT
NA	TRBV10-1	NA	TRBJ2-7	13	CASSEGLTYEQYF	TGCGCCAGCAGCGAGGGCCTTACCTACGAGCAGTACTTC
NA	TRBV11-3	TRBD2	TRBJ2-2	14	CASSPGTRAGELFF	TGTGCCAGCAGCCCAGGGACTAGGGCCGGGGAGCTGTTTTTT
few	TRBV9	NA	TRBJ1-1	15	CASSVGPGMNTEAFF	TGTGCCAGCAGCGTAGGTCCAGGGATGAACACTGAAGCTTTCTTT
NA	TRBV27	NA	TRBJ2-1	15	CASSLIRNLYNEQFF	TGTGCCAGCAGTTTAATCAGGAACTTGTACAATGAGCAGTTCTTC
few	TRBV20-1	TRBD2	TRBJ2-1	14	CSASRSGRFNEQFF	TGCAGTGCTAGTCGCAGCGGGAGATTCAATGAGCAGTTCTTC